The 12 T cell receptor beta chains below come from one sample, sequenced in a study of T cell responses to AZD1222 COVID-19 vaccine. Libraries were prepared by immunoSEQ multiplex PCR; TCRdb keeps only in-frame clonotypes and omits some of them. The sample shows roughly 100,000 clones, roughly 89% of them seen only once. Sequencing used peripheral blood, obtained on day 0 of AZD1222 vaccination. The source of these receptors is an adult in good health.

V is TRBV19 and J is TRBJ2-5; a weak D match, TRBD1 (7 bases). V lost 1 base, J lost 4 bases, and 13 bases lay in between. The CDR3 length is 15 residues. The germline V gene has CDR1 LNHDA and CDR2 SQIVND (reference sequence). The CDR3 coding sequence is TGTGCCAGTAGTATAGGGGGGCGGGACAGAGAGACCCAGTACTTC. Protein: CASSIGGRDRETQYF.

V usage is TRBV27 and J usage is TRBJ1-4, with TRBD1 matching over 8 bases. V gave up 3 bases and J gave up 4 bases; unmatched junction bases: 1. Per the germline V gene, CDR1 is MNHEY and CDR2 is SMNVEV (reference sequence). CDR3 length: 14 amino acids. The CDR3 DNA follows: TGTGCCAGCAGTTTGGGACAGGATAATGAAAAACTGTTTTTT. Its protein product is CASSLGQDNEKLFF.

The V gene is TRBV6-1, the J gene TRBJ1-2; D perhaps matches TRBD1 (5 bases). Germline CDR1 and CDR2: MNHNS and SASEGT. The CDR3 consists of 12 residues. The V end lost 1 base, the J end lost 8 bases, and 8 bases lay between the germline ends. The DNA for the CDR3 is TGTGCCAGCAGTGAAGACAGGTTCGGCTACACCTTC. Residues: CASSEDRFGYTF.

Points on this clone: The junction does not match germline at one end; this may be a read error. This sequence joins TRBV9 and TRBJ1-1; maybe TRBD1 (6 bases). Germline-derived CDR1 and CDR2 are SGDLS and YYNGEE. The CDR3 covers 13 residues. The CDR3 DNA reads as TGTGCCAGCAGCGCACAACGAGGGGGGGAAAGGGTCTTT. Translating gives CASSAQRGGERVF. The full variable domain, rest sourced from reference TRBV9 and TRBJ1-1, is DSGVTQTPKHLITATGQRVTLRCSPRSGDLSVYWYQQSLDQGLQFLIQYYNGEERAKGNILERFSAQQFPDLHSELNLSSLELGDSALYFCASSAQRGGERVFGQGTRLTVV.

The chain links TRBV27 to TRBJ2-2, with 9 bases aligning to TRBD2. Germline V lookup: CDR1 MNHEY, CDR2 SMNVEV (reference sequence). J was trimmed by 4 bases and V by 6 bases; bases with no gene match: 21. This CDR3 spans 20 amino acids. CDR3 sequence (DNA): TGTGCCAGCAGATCTCTGGGCCCCAGCGGGAGGACCTCGGGCACCGGGGAGCTGTTTTTT. Amino acid sequence: CASRSLGPSGRTSGTGELFF.

The rearrangement links TRBV19 to TRBJ1-1; D ambiguous. Trimming removed 3 bases from V and 1 base from J, with 12 bases in between. CDR1 is LNHDA, CDR2 SQIVND, per germline (reference sequence). This CDR3 is 15 amino acids long. The CDR3 loop is CASSISGRGNTEAFF. For the CDR3, the DNA is TGTGCCAGTAGTATCTCTGGGAGAGGGAACACTGAAGCTTTCTTT.

V usage is TRBV6-5 and J usage is TRBJ1-6; 7 bases map to TRBD1. The CDR3 runs 14 residues. Germline assignment: CDR1 MNHEY and CDR2 SVGAGI. V lost 6 bases and J lost 11; bases outside the gene matches: 10. CDR3 in DNA: TGTGCCAGCAGAACCGGGACAGAATTCACACCCCTCCACTTT. Translated, it gives CASRTGTEFTPLHF.

This clone is a singleton in its sample. The V call is TRBV7-6, the J call TRBJ2-7; unclear D gene. Germline loops: CDR1 SGHVS, CDR2 FNYEAQ. Trimming took off 5 bases at V and 6 bases at J, with 14 bases between the two ends. The CDR3 loop spans 13 amino acids. CDR3 nucleotides: TGTGCCAGCAGCCGCGGACCCCAGAGCGAGCAGTACTTC. It yields the protein CASSRGPQSEQYF. The whole variable domain, filled in from reference TRBV7-6 and TRBJ2-7, reads GAGVSQSPRYKVTKRGQDVALRCDPISGHVSLYWYRQALGQGPEFLTYFNYEAQQDKSGLPNDRFSAERPEGSISTLTIQRTEQRDSAMYRCASSRGPQSEQYFGPGTRLTVT.

This clone has a handful of counts. This rearrangement joins TRBV27 to TRBJ1-5; maybe TRBD1 (5 bases). Trimming cost V 8 bases and J 2 bases, with 16 bases left between them. The germline gives CDR1 MNHEY, CDR2 SMNVEV (reference sequence). The CDR3 extends over 15 amino acids. CDR3 DNA sequence: TGTGCCAGCGGACTACAGACGGGGGGCAATCAGCCCCAGCATTTT. It translates to CASGLQTGGNQPQHF.

This clone was seen a few times. The chain combines TRBV7-2 with TRBJ1-1, with 9 bases aligning to TRBD1. The CDR3 is 13 residues long. Germline assignment: CDR1 SGHTA and CDR2 FQGNSA. The V and J ends lost 6 bases and 5 bases, in that order; junction bases with no gene match: 4. The DNA of the CDR3 is TGTGCCAGCAGGGTACAGGGGGCGACTGAAGCTTTCTTT. Translation gives CASRVQGATEAFF.

The V call is TRBV4-1, the J call TRBJ2-7; 13 bases map to TRBD2. V was pared by 0 bases and J by 0 bases, with 8 bases of the junction left unmatched. Germline CDR1 MGHRA, CDR2 YSYEKL. The CDR3 is 19 amino acids. The CDR3 DNA is TGCGCCAGCAGCCAAGACCCGGGACTAGCGGGGTTTAGCTCCTACGAGCAGTACTTC. Translation gives CASSQDPGLAGFSSYEQYF.

The chain carries TRBV5-4 and TRBJ2-5; a weak D match, TRBD1 (5 bases). This CDR3 comprises 14 residues. Germline V gene lookup returns CDR1 SGHNT and CDR2 YYREEE (reference sequence). Trimming cost V 1 base and J 2 bases, with 9 bases left between them. CDR3: CASSLTRGQETQYF. Written as DNA, the CDR3 is TGTGCCAGCAGCTTGACAAGGGGTCAAGAGACCCAGTACTTC. Full variable domain (outside the CDR3, taken from reference TRBV5-4 and TRBJ2-5): ETGVTQSPTHLIKTRGQQVTLRCSSQSGHNTVSWYQQALGQGPQFIFQYYREEENGRGNFPPRFSGLQFPNYSSELNVNALELDDSALYLCASSLTRGQETQYFGPGTRLLVL.